This T cell receptor beta chain was found in a study of regulatory T cells in long-lasting Graves disease. With iRepertoire HTBI primers and Arm-PCR of CDR3 regions, TCR beta libraries were built. TCRdb reprocessed the multiplex PCR reads with MiXCR, giving one entry per CDR3 protein. The sample lists about 540,000 distinct CDR3 sequences, approximately 13% occurring once. Time point given: newly diagnosed GD, antithyroid drugs for less than 3 months. PBMC RNA served as the TCR library source. The study's findings and limits: Persistent patients had more shared public clonotypes (around 3,000) than new patients (roughly 970). Persistent disease was associated with favored TRBV28 usage and with favored use of TRBJ1-2 and TRBJ2-5.

About this clonotype itself: As yet, its antigen is unknown.

V was clipped by 11 bases and J by 9 bases, with 11 bases between them. In germline, CDR1 is MNHEY, CDR2 SMNVEV (reference sequence). The CDR3 spans 9 residues. The data also belong to a second study, concerning T cells in Graves' hyperthyroidism and ophthalmopathy. That work states: HTBI primers were employed in a first-round RT-PCR of the TCR CDR3.

The chain uses TRBV27 and TRBJ2-7; D not certain. Sequenced material: peripheral blood mononuclear cells (PBMCs), taken at new diagnosis, from a patient treated with antithyroid drugs. This sequence was found in a man aged 25-45 years with Graves disease. The CDR3, as DNA: TGTGCCCCACTCGGGCGGCAGTACTTC. It codes for CAPLGRQYF.